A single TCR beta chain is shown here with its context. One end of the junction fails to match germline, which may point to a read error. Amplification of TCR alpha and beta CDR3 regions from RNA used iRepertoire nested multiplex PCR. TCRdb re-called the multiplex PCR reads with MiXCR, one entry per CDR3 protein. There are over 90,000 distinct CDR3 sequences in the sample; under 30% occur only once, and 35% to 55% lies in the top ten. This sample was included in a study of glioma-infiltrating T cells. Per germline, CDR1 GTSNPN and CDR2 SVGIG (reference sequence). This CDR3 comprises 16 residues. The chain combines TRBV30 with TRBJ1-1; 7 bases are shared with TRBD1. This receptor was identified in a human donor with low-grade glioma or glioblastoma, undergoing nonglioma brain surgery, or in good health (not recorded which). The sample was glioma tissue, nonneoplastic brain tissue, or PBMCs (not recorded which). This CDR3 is CAWTLPGRGLNTEALF. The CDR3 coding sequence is TGTGCCTGGACCCTTCCGGGGAGGGGGCTAAACACTGAAGCTCTCTTT.